This TCR beta chain is drawn from a study of CD8 T cells in Susac syndrome. FACS enriched CD8+ TEMRA cells, while bulk CD8+ and CD4+ were negatively isolated. With 4 bases removed from V and 9 bases from J, the gap between germline ends came to 19 bases. CDR3 length: 15 residues. About 0.5 to 1 ug RNA was reverse transcribed with random hexamers. From the immunoSEQ multiplex PCR reads, TCRdb called clonotypes with MiXCR, one entry per CDR3 protein. The sample lists 190,000 or so distinct CDR3 sequences, over 90% occurring once. V and J are TRBV12-3 or TRBV12-4 and TRBJ2-1; TRBD2 is a possible D gene (5 bases). This sequence originates from a human donor with multiple sclerosis. The sequencing input was CD4+ T cells from PBMCs. CDR3 sequence (DNA): TGTGCCAGCAGTTGGTCGAGGGTTGTCGGTGGTGAGCAGTTCTTC. It yields the protein CASSWSRVVGGEQFF.